The 12 T cell receptor beta chains presented below share a single source sample, sequenced in a study of blood T cells in healthy people across ages. Sample-barcoded 5' priming and a J-beta primer mix drove a second PCR of about 7 to 11 cycles. TCRdb analysed the 5' RACE reads with MiXCR anew, one entry per CDR3 protein. The sample contains hundreds of thousands of distinct CDR3 sequences, about 53% of which appear only once. Material for sequencing was blood. These receptors were collected from a man in his sixties in good health.

This clonotype was seen only a few times. This chain's CDR3 is CASSQAPGTGAADTQYF. For the CDR3, the DNA is TGCGCCAGCAGCCAAGCCCCCGGGACAGGCGCGGCGGATACGCAGTATTTT. This chain connects TRBV4-1 to TRBJ2-3; 8 bases are a match to TRBD1. The CDR3 runs to 17 residues. The germline V gene has CDR1 MGHRA and CDR2 YSYEKL. J was trimmed by 6 bases and V by 1 base; bases with no gene match: 12.

The rearrangement joins TRBV11-2 to TRBJ1-2, with unresolved D. This CDR3 is built from 12 residues. V was cut by 0 bases and J by 5 bases, with 4 bases left in between. CDR1 is SGHAT and CDR2 is FQNNGV in the germline V gene. The CDR3 spells CASSLEQYGYTF. The CDR3 region has the DNA TGTGCCAGCAGCTTAGAACAGTATGGCTACACCTTC. Complete variable domain (other parts from reference TRBV11-2 and TRBJ1-2): EAGVAQSPRYKIIEKRQSVAFWCNPISGHATLYWYQQILGQGPKLLIQFQNNGVVDDSQLPKDRFSAERLKGVDSTLKIQPAKLEDSAVYLCASSLEQYGYTFGSGTRLTVV.

This clonotype came up a few times. The J gene is TRBJ2-3, the V gene TRBV12-3 or TRBV12-4; tentatively, D is TRBD1 or TRBD2 (5 bases each). V gave up 5 bases and J gave up 6 bases, with 18 bases separating them. The CDR3 sequence is 15 residues long. The CDR3 nucleotides are TGTGCCAGCAGTCTCGGATGGGGGTCGGCGGATACGCAGTATTTT. Encoded protein: CASSLGWGSADTQYF.

The chain combines TRBV20-1 with TRBJ2-5, with TRBD1 matching 8 bases. The DNA end is more similar to TRBJ2-7, so the J call may be wrong. The CDR3 length is 15 residues. In germline, CDR1 is DFQATT, CDR2 SNEGSKA (reference sequence). CDR3 loop: CSALPPQGALYEQYF. DNA of the CDR3: TGCAGTGCTCTGCCCCCGCAGGGGGCGCTTTACGAGCAGTACTTC.

Comment on this clonotype: One end of the junction is discordant with germline, which a read error may explain. The chain carries TRBV7-6 and TRBJ2-7; TRBD1 matches at 7 bases. The CDR3 covers 15 residues. Per germline, CDR1 SGHVS and CDR2 FNYEAQ. The CDR3 DNA follows: TGTGCCAGCAGCCCCGAGACAGGGTCCCCCTACGAGCGGTACTTC. Translating gives CASSPETGSPYERYF.

The genes are TRBV20-1 and TRBJ2-3, with D tentatively TRBD1 (5 bases). The CDR3 spans 13 residues. Trimming took 6 bases from V and 0 from J, leaving 10 bases between them. Germline-derived CDR1 and CDR2 are DFQATT and SNEGSKA (reference sequence). This CDR3 reads CSAKDSSTDTQYF. The CDR3 nucleotides read TGCAGTGCCAAAGACAGTAGCACAGATACGCAGTATTTT.

This clonotype occurred a few times. The V and J genes are TRBV6-1 and TRBJ2-7, with D maybe TRBD2 (5 bases). The CDR3 sequence is 13 residues long. Between the trimmed V and J ends, which lost 8 bases and 3 bases, there was a span of 14 bases. Germline V gene sequence: CDR1 MNHNS, CDR2 SASEGT. CDR3 bases: TGTGCCAGCGGGCCAGGAGGTAACTACGAGCAGTACTTC. Protein product: CASGPGGNYEQYF.

The chain joins TRBV12-3 or TRBV12-4 to TRBJ2-3; 8 positions agree with TRBD2. Trimming removed 3 bases from V and 3 bases from J; junction bases left unmatched: 8. The CDR3 extends over 16 amino acids. As DNA, the CDR3 is TGTGCCAGCAGTTTCGGGGGGGCTGAGCAAACAGATACGCAGTATTTT. Its translation is CASSFGGAEQTDTQYF.

Comment on this clonotype: An end of the junction differs from the germline gene, which may be a read error. The V gene is TRBV6-2 or TRBV6-3, the J gene TRBJ2-1; 13 bases align to TRBD2. Germline-derived CDR1 and CDR2 are MNHEY and SVGEGT. The CDR3 contains 21 residues. This CDR3 is CASSYSILLAGGPSSYKEQFF. Here the CDR3 DNA reads TGTGCCAGCAGTTACTCCATATTACTAGCGGGGGGGCCGAGCTCCTACAAGGAGCAGTTCTTC.

The chain employs TRBV12-5 and TRBJ2-4; 8 bases fit TRBD1. The CDR3 is 13 amino acids. V shed 6 bases and J 9 bases; nucleotides not matched to a gene: 7. CDR1 is LGHNT and CDR2 is FRNRAP in the germline V gene. The CDR3 sequence: CASGRGQGGIQYF. CDR3 DNA sequence: TGTGCTAGTGGCCGCGGACAGGGCGGCATTCAGTACTTC. The full variable domain, completed using reference TRBV12-5 and TRBJ2-4, is DARVTQTPRHKVTEMGQEVTMRCQPILGHNTVFWYRQTMMQGLELLAYFRNRAPLDDSGMPKDRFSAEMPDATLATLKIQPSEPRDSAVYFCASGRGQGGIQYFGAGTRLSVL.

This CDR3 reads CASSVRISNQPQHF. CDR3 in DNA: TGTGCCAGCAGCGTCAGGATTAGCAATCAGCCCCAGCATTTT. The gene calls are TRBV12-3 or TRBV12-4 and TRBJ1-5; D ambiguous. The CDR3 is 14 amino acids. The V and J ends lost 6 bases and 0 bases respectively, with 9 bases between them.

The chain has TRBV5-1 and TRBJ2-1; 7 bases fit TRBD2. Unmatched junction bases numbered 11, after V lost 4 bases and J lost 7 bases. The CDR3 length is 15 residues. Germline V gives CDR1 SGHRS, CDR2 YFSETQ. In DNA form, the CDR3 reads TGCGCCAGCAGCCTTACTAGCGACCCTGGAAATGAGCAGTTCTTC. Translated, it gives CASSLTSDPGNEQFF. Together with reference TRBV5-1 and TRBJ2-1, the CDR3 gives the full variable domain: KAGVTQTPRYLIKTRGQQVTLSCSPISGHRSVSWYQQTPGQGLQFLFEYFSETQRNKGNFPGRFSGRQFSNSRSEMNVSTLELGDSALYLCASSLTSDPGNEQFFGPGTRLTVL.